Below, 18 T cell receptor beta chains from the same sample are listed, as sequenced in a study of blood T cell repertoires in COVID-19. Here immunoSEQ multiplex PCR was the method, and the copy in TCRdb shows in-frame clones only, minus some. The data contain around 300,000 clones, around nine tenths of them singletons. Sequencing was carried out using PBMCs or T cells enriched from blood (not recorded which). Receptors were obtained from a woman aged 40 to 50 who had recovered from COVID-19.

The J gene is TRBJ1-1, the V gene TRBV18, with TRBD1 identical over 11 bases. CDR3 length: 16 residues. The V segment lost 4 bases and the J segment 4 bases; nucleotides outside the gene matches: 8. CDR1 and CDR2 (germline): KGHSH, LQKENI. This CDR3 is CASSLGQGASGTEAFF. CDR3 coding DNA: TGTGCCAGCTCACTTGGACAGGGGGCGAGTGGCACTGAAGCTTTCTTT.

The rearrangement joins TRBV7-2 to TRBJ2-5; possible D gene TRBD2, 6 bases. CDR1 SGHTA and CDR2 FQGNSA come from the germline V gene. The CDR3 spans 15 residues. V was trimmed by 4 bases and J by 4 bases, leaving 16 bases between them. In nucleotides, the CDR3 is TGTGCCAGCAGCTCCGTCTCGACGGAGGGAGAGACCCAGTACTTC. It specifies CASSSVSTEGETQYF.

Only one count was recorded for this clone. The chain is built from TRBV25-1 and TRBJ2-1; 10 nucleotides match TRBD1. Germline V gene sequence: CDR1 MGHDK, CDR2 SYGVNS. This CDR3 is 15 amino acids long. J gave up 8 bases and V 8 bases, and 12 bases lay outside the gene matches. CDR3 protein: CASFGRDRGFYEQFF. CDR3 coding DNA: TGTGCCAGCTTTGGTCGGGACAGGGGTTTTTATGAGCAGTTCTTC.

This sequence joins TRBV7-6 and TRBJ2-1; the match to TRBD2 covers 13 bases. After removal of 5 bases from V and 0 bases from J, the junction contained 4 bases not matched to a gene. Germline CDR1 and CDR2: SGHVS and FNYEAQ. The CDR3 is 17 amino acids. CDR3 residues: CASSPGLAGSSYNEQFF. The CDR3 DNA reads TGTGCCAGCAGCCCGGGACTAGCGGGATCCTCCTACAATGAGCAGTTCTTC.

The count of this clone is one. The chain is built from TRBV30 and TRBJ1-2; TRBD1 agrees at 8 bases. The V gene's germline CDR1 is GTSNPN and CDR2 SVGIG (reference sequence). The CDR3 runs to 14 residues. The trim removed 4 bases at V and 2 bases at J, leaving 6 bases unmatched. Here the CDR3 reads CAWKIGQGNYGYTF. Written as DNA, the CDR3 is TGTGCCTGGAAAATAGGACAGGGAAACTATGGCTACACCTTC.

This chain joins TRBV6-5 and TRBJ1-1; TRBD1 matches 11 bases. The junction had 2 bases not matched to a gene; V was cut back by 5 bases and J by 3 bases. The CDR3 has 14 residues. Per germline, CDR1 MNHEY and CDR2 SVGAGI. In DNA form, the CDR3 reads TGTGCCAGCAGTCGGGACAGGGGGGACACTGAAGCTTTCTTT. This translates into CASSRDRGDTEAFF.

The chain couples TRBV5-1 to TRBJ1-2; possibly TRBD1 for D (6 bases). The CDR3 sequence is 15 residues long. Germline assignment: CDR1 SGHRS and CDR2 YFSETQ. V was clipped by 4 bases and J by 3 bases, with 16 bases between them. The CDR3 DNA sequence: TGCGCCAGCAGCGAGGGACACTCTAGGGACTATGGCTACACCTTC. It encodes CASSEGHSRDYGYTF.

V is TRBV7-9 and J is TRBJ1-2, with D possibly matching TRBD1 (6 bases). This CDR3 contains 15 residues. V dropped 5 bases and J dropped 2 bases, with 15 bases sitting between them. CDR1 SEHNR and CDR2 FQNEAQ come from the germline V gene (reference sequence). CDR3 bases: TGTGCCAGCAGCGAAAGTTGGGACACGAACTATGGCTACACCTTC. It encodes CASSESWDTNYGYTF.

The V call is TRBV5-1, the J call TRBJ1-1, with D maybe TRBD1 (5 bases). Germline values: CDR1 SGHRS, CDR2 YFSETQ. The CDR3 is 15 residues long. V was cut by 0 bases and J by 1 base, with 10 bases left in between. The CDR3 reads CASSLVGTGNTEAFF. CDR3 sequence (DNA): TGCGCCAGCAGCTTGGTAGGGACTGGGAACACTGAAGCTTTCTTT.

The rearrangement uses TRBV7-9 and TRBJ1-2; unclear D gene. CDR1 is SEHNR and CDR2 is FQNEAQ in the germline V gene (reference sequence). The CDR3 is 12 amino acids. V lost 5 bases and J lost 3, with 7 bases in between. The CDR3 sequence: CASSLTDYGYTF. CDR3 DNA sequence: TGTGCCAGCAGCCTCACGGACTATGGCTACACCTTC.

V and J are TRBV9 and TRBJ2-5, with 7 positions matching TRBD1. Per the germline V gene, CDR1 is SGDLS and CDR2 is YYNGEE. The CDR3 sequence is 15 residues long. V was pared by 3 bases and J by 5 bases, with 10 bases of the junction left unmatched. The CDR3 nucleotides read TGTGCCAGCAGCGACGGGACAGCTCCAGGGGAGACCCAGTACTTC. Translated, it gives CASSDGTAPGETQYF. The full variable domain, completed using reference TRBV9 and TRBJ2-5, is DSGVTQTPKHLITATGQRVTLRCSPRSGDLSVYWYQQSLDQGLQFLIQYYNGEERAKGNILERFSAQQFPDLHSELNLSSLELGDSALYFCASSDGTAPGETQYFGPGTRLLVL.

The V call is TRBV6-5, the J call TRBJ1-2; 7 bases match TRBD1. The CDR3 consists of 14 residues. The V gene end was trimmed by 7 bases and the J gene end by 5 bases; junction bases not matched to a gene: 10. CDR1 is MNHEY and CDR2 is SVGAGI in the germline V gene. The CDR3 sequence: CASNPGQTYYGYTF. The CDR3 coding sequence is TGTGCCAGCAACCCGGGACAGACATATTATGGCTACACCTTC.

The chain links TRBV18 to TRBJ2-1; D is perhaps TRBD2 (6 bases). V gave up 3 bases and J gave up 5 bases, with 11 bases separating them. There are 14 residues in the CDR3. The germline V gene encodes CDR1 KGHSH and CDR2 LQKENI. CDR3 region: CASSPGLNNNEQFF. CDR3 bases: TGTGCCAGCTCACCGGGACTTAATAACAATGAGCAGTTCTTC.

CDR3 sequence: CASSLDNLAGGSETQYF. Here the CDR3 DNA reads TGTGCCAGCAGCTTAGATAATCTAGCGGGAGGATCAGAGACCCAGTACTTC. The chain links TRBV7-2 to TRBJ2-5; TRBD2 agrees at 11 bases. The CDR3 is made up of 17 amino acids. J lost 4 bases, V lost 1 base, and 8 bases had no gene match. Germline assignment: CDR1 SGHTA and CDR2 FQGNSA.

The chain employs TRBV4-3 and TRBJ1-2; the match to TRBD1 covers 7 bases. The germline gives CDR1 LGHNA, CDR2 YSLEER. The CDR3 length is 14 residues. The V and J ends lost 3 bases and 3 bases, in that order; junction bases with no gene match: 4. CDR3 protein: CASSHGQGDYGYTF. The CDR3 DNA follows: TGCGCCAGCAGCCATGGGCAGGGGGACTATGGCTACACCTTC.

The chain combines TRBV5-1 with TRBJ1-2; D is possibly TRBD1 (6 bases). Germline V gene sequence: CDR1 SGHRS, CDR2 YFSETQ. The V gene lost 7 bases and the J gene lost 5 bases, with 27 bases spanning the gap. The CDR3 runs 17 residues. This chain's CDR3 is CASSLGLATGTLYGYTF. As DNA, the CDR3 is TGCGCCAGCTCATTGGGCCTCGCAACAGGGACCTTATATGGCTACACCTTC. Together with reference TRBV5-1 and TRBJ1-2, the CDR3 gives the full variable domain: KAGVTQTPRYLIKTRGQQVTLSCSPISGHRSVSWYQQTPGQGLQFLFEYFSETQRNKGNFPGRFSGRQFSNSRSEMNVSTLELGDSALYLCASSLGLATGTLYGYTFGSGTRLTVV.

This clone was observed a handful of times. This chain joins TRBV2 and TRBJ2-7; D is ambiguous. Germline lookup yields CDR1 SNHLY and CDR2 FYNNEI. This CDR3 contains 15 residues. V lost 1 base to trimming and J lost 2 bases, with 12 bases between them. The DNA of the CDR3 is TGTGCCAGCAGTGAAGGCCCAGCGCCCACCTACGAGCAGTACTTC. Amino acids: CASSEGPAPTYEQYF.

This sequence joins TRBV18 and TRBJ1-2; 7 bases line up with TRBD1. CDR1 and CDR2 from the germline V gene are KGHSH and LQKENI. Trimming removed 3 bases from V and 0 bases from J; junction bases left unmatched: 4. The CDR3 length is 15 residues. CDR3: CASSPSGQANYGYTF. In nucleotides, the CDR3 is TGTGCCAGCTCACCTTCCGGACAGGCTAACTATGGCTACACCTTC.